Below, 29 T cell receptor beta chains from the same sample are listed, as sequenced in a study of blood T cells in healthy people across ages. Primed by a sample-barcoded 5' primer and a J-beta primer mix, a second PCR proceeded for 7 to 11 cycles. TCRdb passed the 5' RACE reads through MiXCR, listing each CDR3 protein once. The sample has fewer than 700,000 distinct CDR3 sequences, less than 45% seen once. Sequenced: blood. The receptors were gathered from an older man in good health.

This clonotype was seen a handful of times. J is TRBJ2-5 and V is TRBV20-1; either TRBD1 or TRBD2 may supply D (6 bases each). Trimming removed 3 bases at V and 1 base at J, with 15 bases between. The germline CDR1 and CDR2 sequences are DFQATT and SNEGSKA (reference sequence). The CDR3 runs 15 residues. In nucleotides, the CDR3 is TGCAGTGCTAGCGACCTCCGGGGGCCCCAAGAGACCCAGTACTTC. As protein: CSASDLRGPQETQYF.

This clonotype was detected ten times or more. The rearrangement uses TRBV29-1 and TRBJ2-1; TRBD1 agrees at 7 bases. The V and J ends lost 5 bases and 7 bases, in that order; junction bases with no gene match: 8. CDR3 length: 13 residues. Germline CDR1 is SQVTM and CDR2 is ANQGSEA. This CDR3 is CSVSTSRGNEQFF. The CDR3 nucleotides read TGCAGCGTTTCGACTTCCAGGGGGAATGAGCAGTTCTTC.

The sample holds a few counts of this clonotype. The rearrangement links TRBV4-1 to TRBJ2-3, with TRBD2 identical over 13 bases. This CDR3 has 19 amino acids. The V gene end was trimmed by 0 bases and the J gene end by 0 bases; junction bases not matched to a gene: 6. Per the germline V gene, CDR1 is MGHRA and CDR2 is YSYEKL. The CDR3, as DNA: TGCGCCAGCAGCCAAGATAGGACTAGCGGGGGAGCTAGCACAGATACGCAGTATTTT. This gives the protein CASSQDRTSGGASTDTQYF.

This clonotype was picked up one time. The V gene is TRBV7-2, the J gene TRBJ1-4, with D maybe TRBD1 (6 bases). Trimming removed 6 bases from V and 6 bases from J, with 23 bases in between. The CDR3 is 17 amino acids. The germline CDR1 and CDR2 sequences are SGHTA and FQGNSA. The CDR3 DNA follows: TGTGCCAGCAGTCCCCACAGGGCAGGTGGAATAGATGAAAAACTGTTTTTT. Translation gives CASSPHRAGGIDEKLFF.

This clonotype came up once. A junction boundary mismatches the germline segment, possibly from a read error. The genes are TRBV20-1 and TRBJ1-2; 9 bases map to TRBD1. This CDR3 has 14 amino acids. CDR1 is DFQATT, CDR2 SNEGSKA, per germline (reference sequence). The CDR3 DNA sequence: TGCAGTGCTAAACAAGACAGGGGGAGCGATGGCTGCACCTTC. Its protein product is CSAKQDRGSDGCTF.

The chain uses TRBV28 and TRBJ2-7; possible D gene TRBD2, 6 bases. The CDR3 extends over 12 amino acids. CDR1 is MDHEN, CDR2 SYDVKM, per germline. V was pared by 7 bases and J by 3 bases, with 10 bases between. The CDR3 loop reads CASTLGGYEQYF. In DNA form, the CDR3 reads TGTGCCAGCACCCTGGGGGGCTACGAGCAGTACTTC.

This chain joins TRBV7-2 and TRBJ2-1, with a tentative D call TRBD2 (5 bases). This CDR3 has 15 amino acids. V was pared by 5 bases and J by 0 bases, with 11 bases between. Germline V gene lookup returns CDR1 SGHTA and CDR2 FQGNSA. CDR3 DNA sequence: TGTGCCAGCAGCGAACTAGGATACTCCTACAATGAGCAGTTCTTC. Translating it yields CASSELGYSYNEQFF.

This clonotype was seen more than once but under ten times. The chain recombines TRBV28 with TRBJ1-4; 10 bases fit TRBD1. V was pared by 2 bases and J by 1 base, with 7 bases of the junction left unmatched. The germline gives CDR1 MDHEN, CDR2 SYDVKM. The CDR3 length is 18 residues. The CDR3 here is CASSLGGQGEVTNEKLFF. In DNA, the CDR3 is TGTGCCAGCAGTTTAGGTGGACAGGGGGAAGTAACTAATGAAAAACTGTTTTTT.

The chain's CDR3 is CASSPTGAALYGYTF. CDR3 nucleotide sequence: TGCGCCAGCAGCCCGACAGGGGCGGCCCTTTATGGCTACACCTTC. This chain joins TRBV4-1 and TRBJ1-2, with 8 bases fitting TRBD1. This CDR3 has 15 amino acids. V lost 4 bases, J lost 5 bases, and 9 bases stayed unmatched. The germline gives CDR1 MGHRA, CDR2 YSYEKL.

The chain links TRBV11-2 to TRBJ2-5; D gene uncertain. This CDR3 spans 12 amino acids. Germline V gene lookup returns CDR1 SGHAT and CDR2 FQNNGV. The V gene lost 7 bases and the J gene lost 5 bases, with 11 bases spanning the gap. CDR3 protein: CASTALSETQYF. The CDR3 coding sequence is TGTGCCAGCACCGCACTGTCTGAGACCCAGTACTTC.

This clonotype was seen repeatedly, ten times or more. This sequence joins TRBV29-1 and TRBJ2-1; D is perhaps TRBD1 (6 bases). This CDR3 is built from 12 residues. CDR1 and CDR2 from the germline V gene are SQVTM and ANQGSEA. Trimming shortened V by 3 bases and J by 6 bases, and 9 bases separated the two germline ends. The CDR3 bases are TGCAGCGTTGAGGGGGCAGGCAATGAGCAGTTCTTC. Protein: CSVEGAGNEQFF.

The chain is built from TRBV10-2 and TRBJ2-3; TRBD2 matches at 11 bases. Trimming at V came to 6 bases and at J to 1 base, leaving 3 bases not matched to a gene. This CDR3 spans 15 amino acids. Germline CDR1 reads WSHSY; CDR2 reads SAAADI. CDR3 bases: TGCGCCAGCAGGTTGGGACTAGCGGGCACAGATACGCAGTATTTT. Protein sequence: CASRLGLAGTDTQYF.

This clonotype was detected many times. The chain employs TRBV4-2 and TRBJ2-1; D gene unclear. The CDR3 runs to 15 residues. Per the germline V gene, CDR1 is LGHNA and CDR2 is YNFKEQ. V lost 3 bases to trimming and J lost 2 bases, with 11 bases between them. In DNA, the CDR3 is TGTGCCAGCAGCCACTCCCTAGTAGCCTACAATGAGCAGTTCTTC. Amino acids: CASSHSLVAYNEQFF.

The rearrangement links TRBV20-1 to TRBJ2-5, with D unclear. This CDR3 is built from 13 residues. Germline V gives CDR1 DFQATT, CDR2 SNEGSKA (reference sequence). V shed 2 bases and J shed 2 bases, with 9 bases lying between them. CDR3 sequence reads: CSARKSKQETQYF. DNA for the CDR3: TGCAGTGCTAGAAAGAGCAAGCAAGAGACCCAGTACTTC.

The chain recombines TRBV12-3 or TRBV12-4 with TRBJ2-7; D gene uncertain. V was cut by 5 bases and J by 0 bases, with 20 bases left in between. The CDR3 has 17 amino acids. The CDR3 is CASSQALMTHFSYEQYF. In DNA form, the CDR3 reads TGTGCCAGCAGTCAGGCATTAATGACACACTTCTCCTACGAGCAGTACTTC.

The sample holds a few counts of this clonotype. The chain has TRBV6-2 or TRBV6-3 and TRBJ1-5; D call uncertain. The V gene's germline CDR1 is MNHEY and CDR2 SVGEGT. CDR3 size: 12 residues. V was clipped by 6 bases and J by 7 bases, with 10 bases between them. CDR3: CASRKVLQPQHF. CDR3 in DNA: TGTGCCAGCAGAAAAGTGTTGCAGCCCCAGCATTTT.

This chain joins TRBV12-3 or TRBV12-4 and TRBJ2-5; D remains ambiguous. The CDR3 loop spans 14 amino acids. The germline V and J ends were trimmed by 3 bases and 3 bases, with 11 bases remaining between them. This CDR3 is CASSFLGTKETQYF. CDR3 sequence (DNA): TGTGCCAGCAGTTTTTTGGGCACCAAAGAGACCCAGTACTTC.

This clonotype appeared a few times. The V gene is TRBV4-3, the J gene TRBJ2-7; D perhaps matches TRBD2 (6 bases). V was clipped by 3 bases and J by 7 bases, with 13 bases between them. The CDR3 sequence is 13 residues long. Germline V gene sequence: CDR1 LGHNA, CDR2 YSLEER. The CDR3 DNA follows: TGCGCCAGCAGCCACAGGAGGGGCGAGGAGCAGTACTTC. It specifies CASSHRRGEEQYF.

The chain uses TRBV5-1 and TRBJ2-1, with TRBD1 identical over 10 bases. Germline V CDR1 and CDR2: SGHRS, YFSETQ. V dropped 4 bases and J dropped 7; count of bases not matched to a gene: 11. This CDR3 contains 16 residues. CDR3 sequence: CASSETSTGGYNEQFF. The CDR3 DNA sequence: TGCGCCAGCAGCGAAACATCGACAGGGGGCTATAATGAGCAGTTCTTC. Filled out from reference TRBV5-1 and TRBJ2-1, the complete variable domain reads KAGVTQTPRYLIKTRGQQVTLSCSPISGHRSVSWYQQTPGQGLQFLFEYFSETQRNKGNFPGRFSGRQFSNSRSEMNVSTLELGDSALYLCASSETSTGGYNEQFFGPGTRLTVL.

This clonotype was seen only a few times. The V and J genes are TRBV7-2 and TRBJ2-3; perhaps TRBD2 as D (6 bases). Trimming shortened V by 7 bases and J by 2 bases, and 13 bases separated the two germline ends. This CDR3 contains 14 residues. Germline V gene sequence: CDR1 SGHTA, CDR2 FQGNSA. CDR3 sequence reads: CASKVRTTTDTQYF. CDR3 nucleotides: TGTGCCAGCAAAGTTAGGACTACCACAGATACGCAGTATTTT.

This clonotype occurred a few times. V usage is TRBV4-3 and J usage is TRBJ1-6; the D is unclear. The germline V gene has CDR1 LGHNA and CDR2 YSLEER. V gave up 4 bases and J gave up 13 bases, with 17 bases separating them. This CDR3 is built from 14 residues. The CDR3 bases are TGCGCCAGCAGCCCCCGGATCGCCCAGAGTCCCCTCCACTTT. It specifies CASSPRIAQSPLHF.

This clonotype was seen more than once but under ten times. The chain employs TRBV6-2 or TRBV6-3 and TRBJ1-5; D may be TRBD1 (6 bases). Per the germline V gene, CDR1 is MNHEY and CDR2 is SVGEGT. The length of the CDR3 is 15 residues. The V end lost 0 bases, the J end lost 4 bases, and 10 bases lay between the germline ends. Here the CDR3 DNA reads TGTGCCAGCAGTTACTCGAAAGGGGGGAATCAGCCCCAGCATTTT. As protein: CASSYSKGGNQPQHF.

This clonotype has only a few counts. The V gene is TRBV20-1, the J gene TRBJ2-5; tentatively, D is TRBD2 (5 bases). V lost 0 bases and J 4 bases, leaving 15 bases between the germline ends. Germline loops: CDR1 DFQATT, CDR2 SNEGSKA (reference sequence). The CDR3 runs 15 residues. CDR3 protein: CSARDPKAVGETQYF. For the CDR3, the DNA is TGCAGTGCTAGAGACCCGAAAGCGGTGGGAGAGACCCAGTACTTC.

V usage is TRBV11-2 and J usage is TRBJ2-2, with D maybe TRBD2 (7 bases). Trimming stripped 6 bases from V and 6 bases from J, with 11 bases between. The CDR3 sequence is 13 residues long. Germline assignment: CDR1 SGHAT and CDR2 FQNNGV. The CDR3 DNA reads TGTGCCAGCAGTGGGAGGGGGTCCGGGGAGCTGTTTTTT. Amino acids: CASSGRGSGELFF.

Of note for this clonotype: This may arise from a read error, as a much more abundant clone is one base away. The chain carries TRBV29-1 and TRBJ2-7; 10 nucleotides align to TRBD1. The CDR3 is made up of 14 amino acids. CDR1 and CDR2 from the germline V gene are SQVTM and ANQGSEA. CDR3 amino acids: CSVGDRGRTYERYF. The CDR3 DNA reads TGCAGCGTTGGAGACAGGGGGCGAACCTACGAGCGGTACTTC.

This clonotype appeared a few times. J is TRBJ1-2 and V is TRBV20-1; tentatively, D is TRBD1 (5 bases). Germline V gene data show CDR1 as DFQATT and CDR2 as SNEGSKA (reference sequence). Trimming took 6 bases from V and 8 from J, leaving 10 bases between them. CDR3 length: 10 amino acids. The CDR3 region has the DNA TGCAGTGCGGGGGTGGGCGGCTACACCTTC. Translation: CSAGVGGYTF.

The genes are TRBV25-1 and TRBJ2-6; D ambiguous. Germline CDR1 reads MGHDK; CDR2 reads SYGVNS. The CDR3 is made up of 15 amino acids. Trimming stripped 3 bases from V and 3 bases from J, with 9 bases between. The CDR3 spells CASSDGLGGANVLTF. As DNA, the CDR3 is TGTGCCAGCAGTGACGGCTTAGGTGGGGCCAACGTCCTGACTTTC. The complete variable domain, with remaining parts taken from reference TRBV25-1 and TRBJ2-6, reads EADIYQTPRYLVIGTGKKITLECSQTMGHDKMYWYQQDPGMELHLIHYSYGVNSTEKGDLSSESTVSRIRTEHFPLTLESARPSHTSQYLCASSDGLGGANVLTFGAGSRLTVL.

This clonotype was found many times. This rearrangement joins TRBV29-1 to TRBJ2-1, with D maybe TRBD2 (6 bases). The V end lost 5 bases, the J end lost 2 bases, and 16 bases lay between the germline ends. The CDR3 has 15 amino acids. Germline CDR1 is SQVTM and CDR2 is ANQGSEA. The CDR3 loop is CSVSTGSLTYNEQFF. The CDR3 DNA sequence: TGCAGCGTTTCTACCGGGAGCCTCACCTACAATGAGCAGTTCTTC.

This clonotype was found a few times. The CDR3 nucleotides are TGTGCCCTCTCTAGCGGGGGAGGCGCAGATACGCAGTATTTT. It is translated as CALSSGGGADTQYF. The chain has TRBV10-3 and TRBJ2-3; 10 positions match TRBD2. The length of the CDR3 is 14 residues. V gave up 11 bases and J gave up 4 bases; unmatched junction bases: 9. Germline V gene data show CDR1 as ENHRY and CDR2 as SYGVKD.